This TCR beta chain originates from a study of T cell repertoires in cytomegalovirus infection. Study-level background: Carrying CMV and the relevant HLA type showed in public TCR beta signatures. Study results and caveats: Adding up the frequency of public TCR beta families identified people who carried CMV plus the relevant HLA.

The CDR3 is made up of 12 amino acids. The V gene's germline CDR1 is MNHNY and CDR2 SVGAGI (reference sequence). V was cut by 0 bases and J by 9 bases, with 6 bases left in between. TCRdb fed the reads into MiXCR, producing one record per CDR3 protein. Of more than 150,000 distinct CDR3 sequences listed, 28% are singletons. About this clonotype itself: The antigen is undetermined.

The chain is built from TRBV6-6 and TRBJ1-5; D is unclear. This TCR was recovered from a human donor in good health (CMV status not recorded). Some clones in this sample may be carry-over from other donors' samples. Sequences were obtained from PBMCs. The CDR3 DNA sequence: TGTGCCAGCAGTTACTCTGGGCGGCCCCAGCATTTT. This codes for CASSYSGRPQHF.